The following is a TCR beta chain sequence with its context. What it binds is unknown. This sample stems from a study of siplizumab effects on memory and regulatory T cells. Overall study results and limits: Siplizumab caused a significant drop in alloreactive sequences traceable to unstimulated CD4+ memory cells.

Per germline, CDR1 KGHSH and CDR2 LQKENI. Trimming cost V 3 bases and J 11 bases, with 18 bases left between them. The CDR3 length is 14 residues. Sequencing used immunoSEQ multiplex PCR; TCRdb keeps in-frame clones, though not all of them. The data show some 70,000 clones, around 90% seen once. The sequence derives from a human donor in good health. The source material was Tregs sorted from blood. The V gene is TRBV18, the J gene TRBJ2-3; maybe TRBD2 (6 bases). This CDR3 reads CASSPVDYPLRQYF. CDR3 nucleotides: TGTGCCAGCTCACCCGTGGACTATCCCTTACGGCAGTATTTT.